This T cell receptor beta chain originates from a study of metastatic and nonmetastatic thyroid tumors. Ahead of thyroid surgery, no patient had received treatment of any kind. TCRdb re-called clones via MiXCR from the PCR reads. The sample carries 16,000 or so clones, more than 20% recorded once. In the case of this clone: Its antigen is still unknown.

V was clipped by 3 bases and J by 6 bases, with 12 bases between them. Germline CDR1 reads MNHEY; CDR2 reads SVGEGT. The CDR3 runs 13 residues. General study findings and limits: Malignant tumors reportedly showed significantly higher TCR beta diversity than benign nodules in both blood and tumor.

The chain joins TRBV6-2 or TRBV6-3 to TRBJ2-7; maybe TRBD1 (6 bases). The receptor comes from a male donor with papillary thyroid cancer or a benign thyroid nodule (not recorded which). Some clones in this sample may be carry-over from other donors' samples. What was sequenced was tumor tissue. The CDR3 DNA follows: TGTGCCAGCAGTTATGGACAGCCGGTCGAGCAGTACTTC. Amino acids: CASSYGQPVEQYF.